These 15 T cell receptor beta chains were sequenced from one sample in a study of regulatory T cells in long-lasting Graves disease. The sample's time point: newly diagnosed GD, antithyroid drugs for less than 3 months. From PBMCs, RNA was extracted and then used to make the TCR library. Arm-PCR with iRepertoire HTBI primers amplified the CDR3 regions for these TCR beta libraries. From the multiplex PCR reads, TCRdb called clonotypes with MiXCR, one entry per CDR3 protein. The sample records around 500,000 distinct CDR3 sequences, about 13% being singletons. This same sample was also part of a study on T cells in Graves' hyperthyroidism and ophthalmopathy.

Sequencing was performed on peripheral blood mononuclear cells (PBMCs), taken at new diagnosis, from a patient treated with antithyroid drugs. These receptors were taken from a man aged 25 to 40 with Graves disease.

V usage is TRBV19 and J usage is TRBJ2-1, with TRBD1 matching 10 bases. The CDR3 length is 18 residues. The V gene end was trimmed by 5 bases and the J gene end by 0 bases; junction bases not matched to a gene: 10. In germline, CDR1 is LNHDA, CDR2 SQIVND (reference sequence). As DNA, the CDR3 is TGTGCCAGTAGTCCTCGCCGGGGGACAGGGGTCTCCTACAATGAGCAGTTCTTC. Amino acids: CASSPRRGTGVSYNEQFF.

Remarks on this clonotype: This likely stems from a read error, as it lies one base from a far larger clone. The chain links TRBV6-2 or TRBV6-3 to TRBJ1-1; D is uncertain. The V end was cut by 7 bases, the J end by 5 bases, with 14 bases between. The CDR3 contains 13 residues. The germline V gene has CDR1 MNHEY and CDR2 SVGEGT. The CDR3 loop reads CASIRETTTEAFF. The CDR3 bases are TGTGCCAGCATCCGGGAGACCACAACTGAAGCTTTCTTT.

This clonotype came up a few times. The V call is TRBV27, the J call TRBJ2-2; D is possibly TRBD2 (5 bases). V was pared by 4 bases and J by 8 bases, with 11 bases between. The CDR3 consists of 13 residues. Germline lookup yields CDR1 MNHEY and CDR2 SMNVEV (reference sequence). The CDR3 coding sequence is TGTGCCAGCAGTTGGGGAGCGCAGGGGGAGCTGTTTTTT. Amino acid sequence: CASSWGAQGELFF.

This clonotype was counted many times. This sequence joins TRBV11-3 and TRBJ2-1; 9 bases align to TRBD2. V trimming: 8 bases; J trimming: 2 bases; junction bases outside the gene matches: 7. Germline values: CDR1 SGHNT, CDR2 YENEEA. This CDR3 comprises 15 residues. The CDR3 DNA is TGTGCCAGCGCTGAAGCGGGAGGTACCTACAATGAGCAGTTCTTC. Translating it yields CASAEAGGTYNEQFF.

A note on this clonotype: A single base separates this from a much larger clone, so it may be a read error. V gene TRBV28 combines with J gene TRBJ2-1, with TRBD2 identical over 10 bases. V lost 5 bases, J lost 10 bases, and 11 bases stayed unmatched. Germline V gene data show CDR1 as MDHEN and CDR2 as SYDVKM. The CDR3 loop spans 15 amino acids. The CDR3 DNA is TGTGCCAGCAGTAATCTAGCGGGAGCCCCCTACGAGCAGTTCTTC. As protein: CASSNLAGAPYEQFF. The variable domain in full, with the rest retrieved from reference TRBV28 and TRBJ2-1, is DVKVTQSSRYLVKRTGEKVFLECVQDMDHENMFWYRQDPGLGLRLIYFSYDVKMKEKGDIPEGYSVSREKKERFSLILESASTNQTSMYLCASSNLAGAPYEQFFGPGTRLTVL.

There are many counts of this clonotype. V gene TRBV20-1 combines with J gene TRBJ1-2; 8 bases fit TRBD1. CDR3 length equals 12 residues. The J segment lost 4 bases and the V segment lost 2 bases, leaving 0 bases of the junction unmatched. Germline-derived CDR1 and CDR2 are DFQATT and SNEGSKA (reference sequence). This CDR3 reads CSARQGAYGYTF. For the CDR3, the DNA is TGCAGTGCTAGACAGGGGGCCTATGGCTACACCTTC.

This chain links TRBV19 with TRBJ1-5; unclear D gene. There are 18 residues in the CDR3. Trimming pared 0 bases from V and 7 bases from J, leaving 22 bases between. Germline values: CDR1 LNHDA, CDR2 SQIVND (reference sequence). The CDR3 region is CASSIDPYISGYRQPQHF. The CDR3 coding sequence is TGTGCCAGTAGTATAGACCCTTATATCTCAGGTTATCGGCAGCCCCAGCATTTT.

This clonotype was observed at least ten times. This chain uses TRBV30 with TRBJ2-7; a possible D gene is TRBD1 (6 bases). With 5 bases removed from V and 0 bases from J, the gap between germline ends came to 14 bases. The germline CDR1 and CDR2 sequences are GTSNPN and SVGIG (reference sequence). There are 14 residues in the CDR3. The CDR3 here is CAWESGQTSYEQYF. CDR3 coding DNA: TGTGCCTGGGAATCCGGACAGACCTCCTACGAGCAGTACTTC. The whole variable domain, remainder taken from reference TRBV30 and TRBJ2-7, is SQTIHQWPATLVQPVGSPLSLECTVEGTSNPNLYWYRQAAGRGLQLLFYSVGIGQISSEVPQNLSASRPQDRQFILSSKKLLLSDSGFYLCAWESGQTSYEQYFGPGTRLTVT.

This clonotype was seen repeatedly, ten times or more. CDR3 protein: CSARDDGREGFYNEQFF. CDR3 DNA sequence: TGCAGTGCTAGAGATGATGGGCGGGAGGGATTCTACAATGAGCAGTTCTTC. The genes are TRBV20-1 and TRBJ2-1; TRBD2 agrees at 9 bases. The CDR3 has 17 amino acids. CDR1 and CDR2 (germline): DFQATT, SNEGSKA (reference sequence). V was clipped by 0 bases and J by 3 bases; unmatched bases: 9.

This clonotype appeared many times. The chain joins TRBV5-6 to TRBJ2-3; D is uncertain. V lost 0 bases and J 1 base, leaving 9 bases between the germline ends. CDR3 length: 15 amino acids. CDR1 and CDR2 from the germline V gene are SGHDT and YYEEEE. DNA of the CDR3: TGTGCCAGCAGCTTGGCGGACGGACGCACAGATACGCAGTATTTT. It specifies CASSLADGRTDTQYF.

This clonotype occurred many times. The chain carries TRBV12-3 or TRBV12-4 and TRBJ2-5, with 9 nucleotides matching TRBD1. V lost 6 bases to trimming and J lost 5 bases; unmatched junction nucleotides: 7. The CDR3 loop spans 14 amino acids. The CDR3 DNA reads TGTGCCAGCAGCCCGGGACAGGGAAGCGAGACCCAGTACTTC. It codes for CASSPGQGSETQYF.

The V gene is TRBV19, the J gene TRBJ2-7; 7 nucleotides align to TRBD2. CDR1 and CDR2 from the germline V gene are LNHDA and SQIVND (reference sequence). J gave up 6 bases and V 3 bases, and 8 bases lay outside the gene matches. The CDR3 totals 14 residues. Written as DNA, the CDR3 is TGTGCCAGTAGTATGGCGGGGGAGGCTTTCGAGCAGTACTTC. It yields the protein CASSMAGEAFEQYF.

This clonotype was recorded a few times. The gene calls are TRBV19 and TRBJ1-5, with D unresolved. CDR1 is LNHDA, CDR2 SQIVND, per germline (reference sequence). The CDR3 runs 15 residues. Trimming pared 5 bases from V and 0 bases from J, leaving 11 bases between. CDR3 coding DNA: TGTGCCAGTAGTCCCGGACGGGCTAGCAATCAGCCCCAGCATTTT. Protein sequence: CASSPGRASNQPQHF.

DNA of the CDR3: TGCAGTGCTAGAGATTTTCGAGGGGGCAATCAGCCCCAGCATTTT. This codes for CSARDFRGGNQPQHF. This chain connects TRBV20-1 to TRBJ1-5; possible D gene TRBD1, 5 bases. This CDR3 region has 15 residues. CDR1 is DFQATT, CDR2 SNEGSKA, per germline (reference sequence). V gave up 0 bases and J gave up 2 bases, with 11 bases separating them.

There are many counts of this clonotype. The chain recombines TRBV5-1 with TRBJ2-1; D call uncertain. Trimming removed 0 bases at V and 5 bases at J, with 6 bases between. The CDR3 covers 13 residues. The germline CDR1 and CDR2 sequences are SGHRS and YFSETQ. CDR3 residues: CASSLAPDNEQFF. As DNA, the CDR3 is TGCGCCAGCAGCTTGGCCCCAGACAATGAGCAGTTCTTC.